One TCR beta chain is described in this entry. Across 20 to 25 US areas, participants ranged in age from 18 to 89 years. Cohorts were assigned according to the clinical history that participants reported. Profiling relied on immunoSEQ multiplex PCR, and the TCRdb table lists in-frame clones only, not all of them. The table records about 270,000 clones, roughly 85% of them present only once. This record comes from a study of blood T cell repertoires in COVID-19. Study information: PBMCs, B-cell-depleted T cells, or T cells were the source of the cDNA or gDNA that made up the material.

The V and J ends lost 5 bases and 5 bases, in that order; junction bases with no gene match: 4. Germline CDR1 is LNHDA and CDR2 is SQIVND (reference sequence). The CDR3 has 13 residues. Sequencing was performed on PBMCs or T cells enriched from blood (not recorded which). This sequence originates from a woman between 50 and 59 years old with acute COVID-19. The V call is TRBV19, the J call TRBJ1-1; 8 bases map to TRBD1. The CDR3 bases are TGTGCCAGTAGTCGCAGGGGGCATACTGAAGCTTTCTTT. Amino acids: CASSRRGHTEAFF.